This is a list of T cell receptor beta chains from one sample in a study of tumor and adjacent non-tumor tissue in lung cancer. A single record per CDR3 protein comes from TCRdb applying MiXCR to the multiplex PCR reads. The sample carries about 98,000 distinct CDR3 sequences, about 80% recorded once. Sequenced material: distant non-tumor lung tissue. These receptors were obtained from a man aged 60 to 75 with small cell lung cancer. Each CDR3 is given without its conserved first and last residue. D genes are given only for firm matches.

j_call | v_call | d_call | cdr3_aa
TRBJ1-1 | TRBV6-2/TRBV6-3 | . | ASSYTVRDTEAF
TRBJ2-3 | TRBV11-2 | . | ASSPLVRTDTQY
TRBJ2-5 | TRBV29-1 | . | SAGYGGSIETQY
TRBJ2-2 | TRBV11-3 | TRBD2 | ASNRYDTGLAGRTGGPF
TRBJ1-2 | TRBV4-2 | TRBD1 | ACSQGTGGYGYT
TRBJ2-7 | TRBV12-3/TRBV12-4 | TRBD1 | ASTPRDSAAQEHN
TRBJ2-1 | TRBV2 | TRBD1 | VSSVATGNNEQF
TRBJ1-3 | TRBV6-5 | . | ASSYSMGGGGSGNTIY
TRBJ1-1 | TRBV20-1 | . | SARRSQPNTEAF
TRBJ2-2 | TRBV11-2 | . | VSSLLGTGELF
TRBJ2-2 | TRBV2 | . | ASSITPGPGELF
TRBJ2-1 | TRBV10-3 | TRBD1 | AISDRQGWEQF
TRBJ2-1 | TRBV6-5 | TRBD2 | ARSYSIWGLAGNEQF
TRBJ2-7 | TRBV12-3/TRBV12-4 | TRBD1 | ASSPRGTGYVQY
TRBJ1-2 | TRBV6-5 | TRBD1 | ASSYGLGQGSHGYI
TRBJ2-5 | TRBV24-1 | . | ATSSVETAQETQY
TRBJ2-5 | TRBV5-4 | TRBD1 | ASRQGSRQDTEY